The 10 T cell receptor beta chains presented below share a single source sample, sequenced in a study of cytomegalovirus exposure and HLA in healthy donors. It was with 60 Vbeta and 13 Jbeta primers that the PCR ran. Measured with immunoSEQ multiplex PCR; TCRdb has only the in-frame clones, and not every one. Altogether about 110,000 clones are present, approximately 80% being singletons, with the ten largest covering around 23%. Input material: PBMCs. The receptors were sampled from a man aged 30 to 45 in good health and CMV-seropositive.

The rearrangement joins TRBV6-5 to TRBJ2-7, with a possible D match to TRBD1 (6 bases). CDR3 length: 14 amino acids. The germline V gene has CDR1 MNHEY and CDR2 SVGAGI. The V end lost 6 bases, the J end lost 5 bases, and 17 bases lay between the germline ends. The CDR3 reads CASRTGTSTDEQYF. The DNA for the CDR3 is TGTGCCAGCAGGACCGGGACATCGACGGACGAGCAGTACTTC.

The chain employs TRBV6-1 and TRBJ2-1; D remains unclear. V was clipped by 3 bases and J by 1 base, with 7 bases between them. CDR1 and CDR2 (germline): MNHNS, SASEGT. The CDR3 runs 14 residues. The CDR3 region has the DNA TGTGCCAGCAGTGATTTGACTTCCTACAATGAGCAGTTCTTC. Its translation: CASSDLTSYNEQFF.

CDR3 region: CASSFGQVFPGELFF. CDR3 bases: TGTGCCAGTAGTTTCGGACAGGTATTCCCCGGGGAGCTGTTTTTT. The chain recombines TRBV19 with TRBJ2-2; 7 bases are a match to TRBD1. The germline gives CDR1 LNHDA, CDR2 SQIVND (reference sequence). V trimming: 5 bases; J trimming: 6 bases; junction bases outside the gene matches: 9. The CDR3 runs 15 residues.

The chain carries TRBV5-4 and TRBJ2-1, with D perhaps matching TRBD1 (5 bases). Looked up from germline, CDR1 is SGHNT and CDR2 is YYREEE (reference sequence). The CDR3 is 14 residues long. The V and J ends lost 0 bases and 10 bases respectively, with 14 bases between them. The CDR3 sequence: CASSLGQSRWEQFF. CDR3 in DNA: TGTGCCAGCAGCTTGGGACAGAGTCGCTGGGAGCAGTTCTTC.

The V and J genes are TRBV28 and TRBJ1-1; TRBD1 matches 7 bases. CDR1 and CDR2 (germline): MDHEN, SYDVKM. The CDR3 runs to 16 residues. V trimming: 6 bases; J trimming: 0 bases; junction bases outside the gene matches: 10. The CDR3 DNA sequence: TGTGCCAGCAGCCTGGGAACGGGACAGTTGAACACTGAAGCTTTCTTT. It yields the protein CASSLGTGQLNTEAFF.

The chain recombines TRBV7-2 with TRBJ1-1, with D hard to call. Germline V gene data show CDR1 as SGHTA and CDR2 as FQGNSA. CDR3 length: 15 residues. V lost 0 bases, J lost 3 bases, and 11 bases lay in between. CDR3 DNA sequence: TGTGCCAGCAGCTTAGCGCTGTCGGTCCACACTGAAGCTTTCTTT. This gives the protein CASSLALSVHTEAFF.

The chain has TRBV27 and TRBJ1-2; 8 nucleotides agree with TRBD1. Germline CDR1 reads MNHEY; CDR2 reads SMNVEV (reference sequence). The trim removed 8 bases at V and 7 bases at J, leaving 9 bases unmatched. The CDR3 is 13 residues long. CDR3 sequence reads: CASAFDRGGGYTF. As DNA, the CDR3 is TGTGCCAGCGCTTTTGACAGGGGAGGTGGCTACACCTTC.

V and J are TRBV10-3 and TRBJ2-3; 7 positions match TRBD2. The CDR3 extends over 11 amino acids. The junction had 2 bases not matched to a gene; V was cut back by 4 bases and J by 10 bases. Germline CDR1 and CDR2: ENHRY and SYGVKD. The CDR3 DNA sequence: TGTGCCATCAGTGCTGGGAGGGCGCAGTATTTT. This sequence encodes CAISAGRAQYF.

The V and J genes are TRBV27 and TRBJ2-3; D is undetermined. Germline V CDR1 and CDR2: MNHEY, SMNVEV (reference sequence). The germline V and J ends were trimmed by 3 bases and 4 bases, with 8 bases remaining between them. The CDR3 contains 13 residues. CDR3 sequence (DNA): TGTGCCAGCAGTTTTGGCACAGCAGATACGCAGTATTTT. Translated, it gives CASSFGTADTQYF.

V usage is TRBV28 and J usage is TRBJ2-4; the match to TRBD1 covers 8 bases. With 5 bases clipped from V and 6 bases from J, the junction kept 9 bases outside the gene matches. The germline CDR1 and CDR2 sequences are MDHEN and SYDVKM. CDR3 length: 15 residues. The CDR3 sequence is CASSPSTGDGNIQYF. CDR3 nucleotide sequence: TGTGCCAGCAGTCCCTCGACAGGGGACGGAAACATTCAGTACTTC.